This TCR beta chain derives from a study of cytomegalovirus exposure and HLA in healthy donors. Study results and caveats: Reportedly, diagnosis of cytomegalovirus status by the classifier showed high specificity and sensitivity.

As to this clone: What it recognizes is unknown.

Looked up from germline, CDR1 is SGHRS and CDR2 is YFSETQ. The CDR3 is 15 residues long. With V trimmed by 2 bases and J by 5 bases, 8 bases remained unmatched. Primers: 60 Vbeta forward and 13 Jbeta reverse. Clones were read by immunoSEQ multiplex PCR, and TCRdb kept only the in-frame ones, dropping some. This table has nearly 200,000 clones, over 80% appearing once. The specimen sequenced was PBMCs. This TCR derives from a man in his thirties or forties in good health and CMV-seronegative. V and J are TRBV5-1 and TRBJ2-5, with TRBD2 identical over 8 bases. In nucleotides, the CDR3 is TGCGCCAGCAGCTTTCAGGAGGGACTAGACGAGACCCAGTACTTC. This gives the protein CASSFQEGLDETQYF.